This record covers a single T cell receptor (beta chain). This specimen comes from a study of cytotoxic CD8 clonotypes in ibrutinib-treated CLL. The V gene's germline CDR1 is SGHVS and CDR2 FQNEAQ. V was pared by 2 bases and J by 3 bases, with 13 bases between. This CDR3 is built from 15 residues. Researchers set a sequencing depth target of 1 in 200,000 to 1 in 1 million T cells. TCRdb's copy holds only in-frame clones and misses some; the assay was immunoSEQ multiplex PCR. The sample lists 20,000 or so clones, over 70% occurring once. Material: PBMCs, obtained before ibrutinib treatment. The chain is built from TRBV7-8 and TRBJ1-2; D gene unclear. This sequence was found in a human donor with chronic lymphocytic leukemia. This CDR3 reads CASSLFPGADYGYTF. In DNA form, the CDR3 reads TGTGCCAGCAGCTTATTTCCGGGAGCGGACTATGGCTACACCTTC.